Here is one T cell receptor beta chain with its context. Its target is unknown. This sample is drawn from a study of shared clonotypes between healthy human individuals. Trimming pared 4 bases from V and 6 bases from J, leaving 22 bases between. CDR1 is SGHNT, CDR2 YYREEE, per germline (reference sequence). The CDR3 contains 17 residues. Deep was the level at which the assay was run. In replicate PCRs of sorted subsets, roughly 200 ng DNA, about 30,000 T cell genomes, was used. In the original analysis: With immunoSEQ giving junction-only sequences and no quality scores, filtering differed. Profiled with immunoSEQ multiplex PCR; TCRdb holds only in-frame clones, not every one. For V, J and clone size, that table is used; D and trimming come from the DNA. The data contain a few hundred thousand clones, just under 97% of them seen just once; the ten biggest clones take up roughly 0.1%. Study conclusions and caveats: Generally, naive subsets came out with larger estimated richness than memory subsets.

Positive CCR7 selection of CD45RO-negative cells yielded the naive CD8 cells, and terminally differentiated effector memory CD45RA+ cells were excluded. Specimen: naive CD8+ T cells sorted from blood. The chain links TRBV5-4 to TRBJ2-2, with D tentatively TRBD1 (6 bases). The clonotype comes from a woman aged 25 to 39 in good health. The CDR3 region is CASSPEIGDQGPGELFF. The CDR3 DNA reads TGTGCCAGCAGCCCTGAGATCGGGGACCAGGGGCCCGGGGAGCTGTTTTTT.